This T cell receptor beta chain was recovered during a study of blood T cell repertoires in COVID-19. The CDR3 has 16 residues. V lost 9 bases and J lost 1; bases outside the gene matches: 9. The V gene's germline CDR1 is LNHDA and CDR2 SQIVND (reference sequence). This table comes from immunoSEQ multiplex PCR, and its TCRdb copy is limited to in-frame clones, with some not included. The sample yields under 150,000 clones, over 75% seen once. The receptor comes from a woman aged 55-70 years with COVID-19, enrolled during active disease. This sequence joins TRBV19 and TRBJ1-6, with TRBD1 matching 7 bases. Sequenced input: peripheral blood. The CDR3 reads CASKDDRASYNSPLHF. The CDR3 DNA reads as TGTGCCAGCAAGGACGACAGGGCTTCCTATAATTCACCCCTCCACTTT.